The rows below give T cell receptor beta chains drawn from one sample of a study of CD8 T cells in ankylosing spondylitis. TCRdb ran MiXCR on the 5' RACE reads and lists one entry per CDR3 protein. The repertoire consists of 84,000 or so distinct CDR3 sequences, with roughly 30% occurring once and the leading ten covering around 56%. The source material was blood, either unsorted or a sorted T cell fraction (not recorded which). These receptors all stem from a male donor with ankylosing spondylitis or in good health (not recorded which). Both conserved end residues are part of each CDR3. D genes are given only for firm matches. Clone size appears in some rows only: once, few, many, or a class for an expanded clone.

abundance	v_gene	j_gene	d_gene	CDR3aa	CDR3nt
.	TRBV12-3/TRBV12-4	TRBJ1-1	TRBD1	CASSKGQGKGLEAFF	TGTGCCAGCAGTAAGGGACAGGGGAAGGGTCTTGAAGCTTTCTTT
.	TRBV7-2	TRBJ2-3	TRBD2	CASSLGSSGGADTQYF	TGTGCCAGCAGCTTAGGTTCTAGCGGGGGGGCAGATACGCAGTATTTT
.	TRBV20-1	TRBJ1-2	.	CSARGGDRRNGYTF	TGCAGTGCTAGAGGAGGCGACAGAAGAAATGGCTACACCTTC
.	TRBV6-1	TRBJ2-3	TRBD2	CAAREDAQTDTQYF	TGTGCCGCGCGGGAGGATGCGCAGACAGATACGCAGTATTTT
.	TRBV5-1	TRBJ2-5	TRBD2	CASSPRTSGSGETQYF	TGCGCCAGCAGCCCCCGGACTAGCGGTTCGGGAGAGACCCAGTACTTC
.	TRBV12-5	TRBJ1-1	.	CASGSGAANTEAFF	TGTGCTAGTGGTAGCGGGGCCGCGAACACTGAAGCTTTCTTT
.	TRBV6-5	TRBJ2-3	TRBD2	CASSYSKGLAGTSTDTQYF	TGTGCCAGCAGTTACTCGAAGGGGCTAGCGGGGACCTCCACAGATACGCAGTATTTT
few	TRBV18	TRBJ1-1	TRBD1	CASSLTGGETEAFF	TGTGCCAGCTCACTTACAGGGGGGGAAACTGAAGCTTTCTTT
few	TRBV7-9	TRBJ2-3	.	CASSPLRGPDTQYF	TGTGCCAGCAGCCCCCTCAGGGGTCCAGATACGCAGTATTTT
few	TRBV3-1	TRBJ1-1	.	CASSQDQESEAFF	TGTGCCAGCAGCCAAGATCAGGAGAGTGAAGCTTTCTTT
.	TRBV5-1	TRBJ2-1	.	CASSHPIWGGPAYNEQFF	TGCGCCAGCAGCCATCCAATCTGGGGGGGGCCTGCCTACAATGAGCAGTTCTTC
.	TRBV29-1	TRBJ1-1	TRBD1	CSVDGTGSNTEAFF	TGCAGCGTTGATGGGACAGGGTCGAACACTGAAGCTTTCTTT
.	TRBV27	TRBJ2-7	TRBD1	CASSLGGQGSSEQYF	TGTGCCAGCAGTTTAGGGGGACAGGGGAGTTCCGAGCAGTACTTC
few	TRBV7-9	TRBJ2-5	TRBD2	CASSPGTSGAETQYF	TGTGCCAGCAGCCCAGGGACTAGCGGGGCGGAGACCCAGTACTTC
.	TRBV6-1	TRBJ1-1	.	CASSQTSQRLNTEAFF	TGTGCCAGCAGTCAGACCTCACAGAGGTTGAACACTGAAGCTTTCTTT
few	TRBV5-6	TRBJ1-1	.	CASSYPWRGATEAFF	TGTGCCAGCAGCTATCCGTGGCGGGGGGCGACTGAAGCTTTCTTT
.	TRBV15	TRBJ1-1	TRBD1	CATSRELTGGTEAFF	TGTGCCACCAGCCGAGAGCTGACAGGGGGCACTGAAGCTTTCTTT
.	TRBV6-5	TRBJ2-5	TRBD2	CASSYYTGGEETQYF	TGTGCCAGCAGTTACTATACGGGAGGGGAAGAGACCCAGTACTTC
.	TRBV7-2	TRBJ1-5	TRBD1	CASSFTGGSQPQHF	TGTGCCAGCAGCTTTACAGGGGGCAGTCAGCCCCAGCATTTT
.	TRBV20-1	TRBJ1-1	.	CSAWNRVYTEAFF	TGCAGTGCCTGGAACAGGGTTTACACTGAAGCTTTCTTT
few	TRBV5-1	TRBJ2-5	TRBD1	CASSAWGQIQETQYF	TGCGCCAGCAGCGCGTGGGGACAGATCCAAGAGACCCAGTACTTC
many	TRBV6-5	TRBJ1-6	.	CASSYRTSNSPLHF	TGTGCCAGCAGTTACCGCACGAGCAATTCACCCCTCCACTTT
many	TRBV7-6	TRBJ2-2	.	CASSAVWSSTGELFF	TGTGCCAGCAGCGCCGTTTGGTCTTCCACCGGGGAGCTGTTTTTT
.	TRBV5-1	TRBJ2-2	.	CASSVTGTYTGELFF	TGCGCCAGCAGCGTAACGGGGACGTACACCGGGGAGCTGTTTTTT
few	TRBV2	TRBJ1-2	.	CASSVVNYGYTF	TGTGCCAGCAGTGTAGTCAACTATGGCTACACCTTC
.	TRBV7-2	TRBJ2-7	TRBD2	CASSLGLATYEQYF	TGTGCCAGCAGCTTGGGACTAGCAACCTACGAGCAGTACTTC
.	TRBV5-1	TRBJ1-1	.	CASSLGLGGPVKAFF	TGCGCCAGCAGCTTGGGGTTGGGCGGTCCAGTAAAGGCTTTCTTT
few	TRBV7-9	TRBJ1-2	.	CASSLEVNYGYTF	TGTGCCAGCAGCTTAGAAGTTAACTATGGCTACACCTTC
.	TRBV18	TRBJ1-5	TRBD1	CASSPTGDNQPQHF	TGTGCCAGCTCACCGACAGGGGACAATCAGCCCCAGCATTTT
few	TRBV4-2	TRBJ2-1	.	CASSQDRIVGGEQFF	TGTGCCAGCAGCCAAGACAGGATAGTAGGGGGTGAGCAGTTCTTC
once	TRBV4-2	TRBJ1-2	TRBD1	CASSPGGSQLGYTF	TGTGCCAGCAGCCCAGGGGGGTCACAACTGGGCTACACCTTC
many	TRBV6-5	TRBJ2-2	.	CASGQDTGELFF	TGTGCCAGCGGGCAGGACACCGGGGAGCTGTTTTTT
many	TRBV3-1	TRBJ2-3	.	CASSLTADTQYF	TGTGCCAGCAGCCTGACGGCAGATACGCAGTATTTT
few	TRBV7-9	TRBJ2-5	.	CASSSTLDQETQYF	TGTGCCAGCAGCTCGACGCTTGATCAGGAGACCCAGTACTTC
.	TRBV20-1	TRBJ2-3	.	CSAGAADDTDTQYF	TGCAGTGCGGGGGCAGCAGATGACACAGATACGCAGTATTTT
many	TRBV5-4	TRBJ2-5	.	CASSRPQGLQETQYF	TGTGCCAGCAGCCGCCCCCAGGGTCTTCAAGAGACCCAGTACTTC
.	TRBV20-1	TRBJ2-1	TRBD2	CSARALSGKGDNEQFF	TGCAGTGCTAGAGCCCTTAGCGGGAAGGGTGACAATGAGCAGTTCTTC
few	TRBV7-3	TRBJ1-1	.	CASSLPGGTEAFF	TGTGCCAGCAGCTTACCGGGGGGCACTGAAGCTTTCTTT
.	TRBV25-1	TRBJ1-6	TRBD1	CASSAVTGNLFSYNSPLHF	TGTGCCAGCAGTGCGGTGACAGGGAATCTCTTCTCCTATAATTCACCCCTCCACTTT
.	TRBV20-1	TRBJ1-1	TRBD1	CSVADRGRKAFF	TGCAGTGTAGCGGACAGGGGGAGGAAAGCTTTCTTT
few	TRBV28	TRBJ1-5	.	CASLHGARNQPQHF	TGTGCCAGCCTTCACGGGGCTAGAAATCAGCCCCAGCATTTT
many	TRBV5-1	TRBJ2-3	TRBD2	CASSLGSLAGHGDTQYF	TGCGCCAGCAGCTTGGGGTCACTAGCGGGACATGGGGATACGCAGTATTTT
few	TRBV5-1	TRBJ2-2	TRBD1	CASSFSGRGTGELFF	TGCGCCAGCAGCTTTAGTGGCAGGGGGACCGGGGAGCTGTTTTTT
few	TRBV7-9	TRBJ2-4	.	CASSLGAGLAKNIQYF	TGTGCCAGCAGCTTAGGAGCAGGACTAGCCAAAAACATTCAGTACTTC
few	TRBV20-1	TRBJ1-2	.	CSARDLGFYGYTF	TGCAGTGCTAGAGATCTCGGATTCTATGGCTACACCTTC
.	TRBV12-3/TRBV12-4	TRBJ2-1	TRBD2	CASSGGGNRGQFF	TGTGCCAGCAGTGGGGGGGGGAACCGGGGGCAGTTCTTC
.	TRBV5-1	TRBJ2-1	TRBD2	CASSLDGSGSSEQFF	TGCGCCAGCAGCTTGGACGGTAGCGGGAGTTCTGAGCAGTTCTTC
.	TRBV3-1	TRBJ2-3	.	CASSHTDTQYF	TGTGCCAGCAGCCACACAGATACGCAGTATTTT
.	TRBV7-7	TRBJ2-1	.	CASSPDSPTYNEQFF	TGTGCTAGCAGCCCGGACAGCCCCACCTACAATGAGCAGTTCTTC
.	TRBV5-1	TRBJ2-1	.	CASSAWGADYNEQFF	TGCGCCAGCAGCGCCTGGGGGGCCGATTACAATGAGCAGTTCTTC
.	TRBV5-1	TRBJ2-7	TRBD2	CASSSLSGRVHEQYF	TGCGCCAGCAGCTCCCTTAGCGGGAGGGTCCACGAGCAGTACTTC
few	TRBV7-2	TRBJ1-2	.	CASSLQFSPAGGGYTF	TGTGCCAGCAGCTTACAGTTTTCTCCTGCTGGGGGGGGCTACACCTTC
.	TRBV7-8	TRBJ2-2	TRBD2	CASSFRTSGLVTTGELFF	TGTGCCAGCAGCTTTCGTACTAGCGGCTTGGTGACCACCGGGGAGCTGTTTTTT
many	TRBV20-1	TRBJ1-2	TRBD1	CSATDRTNYGYTF	TGCAGTGCTACGGACAGGACCAACTATGGCTACACCTTC
few	TRBV2	TRBJ1-4	.	CASSATRGNEKLFF	TGTGCCAGCAGTGCGACGAGGGGCAATGAAAAACTGTTTTTT
few	TRBV5-1	TRBJ1-4	.	CASTRTDPDEKLFF	TGCGCCAGCACCCGGACAGACCCGGATGAAAAACTGTTTTTT
.	TRBV28	TRBJ1-2	.	CASSLRADYGYTF	TGTGCCAGCAGTTTACGCGCTGACTATGGCTACACCTTC
few	TRBV20-1	TRBJ2-3	.	CSAKGFGGRTDTQYF	TGCAGTGCCAAGGGCTTCGGGGGACGCACAGATACGCAGTATTTT
.	TRBV12-3/TRBV12-4	TRBJ2-3	TRBD2	CASRSLAEHTDTQYF	TGTGCCAGCCGATCCCTAGCGGAGCACACAGATACGCAGTATTTT
.	TRBV29-1	TRBJ2-3	.	CSATGYSTDTQYF	TGCAGCGCAACTGGCTATTCCACAGATACGCAGTATTTT